The present T cell receptor (beta chain) was sequenced within a study of T cell clusters in autoimmune cytopenias. Germline assignment: CDR1 MNHNS and CDR2 SASEGT. The CDR3 contains 12 residues. TRB amplification used 250 ng of peripheral blood genomic DNA. TRB rearrangements were amplified by touch-down multiplex PCR with mixed TRB-A/B primers. TCRdb re-called the multiplex PCR reads and shows each CDR3 protein once, DNA omitted. Recorded for this sample: 12,000 or so distinct CDR3 sequences. Another study also made use of these data, one on T cell repertoires in aging, cancer and after chemotherapy.

This rearrangement joins TRBV6-1 to TRBJ2-2; without DNA, the TCRdb call of TRBD2 cannot be checked. Sequencing was done on a sample of peripheral blood. This receptor was obtained from a human donor in good health. The CDR3 is CAGGSFTGELFF.